This entry lists 10 T cell receptor beta chains sequenced from one sample in a study of T cells in Graves' hyperthyroidism and ophthalmopathy. The investigators amplified TCR beta CDR3 regions from RNA transcripts. HTBI primers were employed in a first-round RT-PCR of the TCR CDR3. TCRdb processed the multiplex PCR reads anew with MiXCR; each CDR3 protein has one entry. The sample shows approximately 740,000 distinct CDR3 sequences, approximately 15% of them seen only once. Sequencing was carried out using blood. These receptors all come from a young woman with Graves' hyperthyroidism.

In its sample, this clonotype was seen many times. The CDR3: CASSPLLGQFF. As DNA, the CDR3 is TGTGCCAGCAGTCCACTACTCGGGCAGTTCTTC. The chain links TRBV2 to TRBJ2-1, with D unresolved. Germline V CDR1 and CDR2: SNHLY, FYNNEI. The CDR3 is 11 residues long. Trimming cost V 5 bases and J 12 bases, with 11 bases left between them.

This clonotype was counted only a few times. The chain uses TRBV7-3 and TRBJ2-3; D remains ambiguous. This CDR3 comprises 15 residues. Trimming shortened V by 2 bases and J by 3 bases, and 12 bases separated the two germline ends. Germline loops: CDR1 SGHTA, CDR2 FQGTGA. CDR3 sequence: CASSLSALETDTQYF. The DNA for the CDR3 is TGTGCCAGCAGCTTATCCGCCTTAGAAACAGATACGCAGTATTTT.

This clonotype was counted many times. The rearrangement links TRBV29-1 to TRBJ1-1, with 9 bases matching TRBD1. This CDR3 region has 11 residues. Germline V gene lookup returns CDR1 SQVTM and CDR2 ANQGSEA. CDR3 sequence reads: CRGQGNTEAFF. The DNA for the CDR3 is TGCAGGGGACAGGGGAACACTGAAGCTTTCTTT.

This clonotype showed up many times. The V gene is TRBV6-1, the J gene TRBJ1-2, with a tentative D call TRBD1 (5 bases). Deletions cut 5 bases from V and 7 bases from J, with 14 bases between. The CDR3 spans 13 residues. Looked up from germline, CDR1 is MNHNS and CDR2 is SASEGT. The CDR3 reads CASSYMGERGYTF. The CDR3 nucleotides are TGTGCCAGCAGTTATATGGGGGAACGTGGCTACACCTTC.

CDR3 DNA sequence: TGTGCCAGCAGTCTAGCGGGAGCCCAGTACTTC. It translates to CASSLAGAQYF. The chain uses TRBV6-2 or TRBV6-3 and TRBJ2-5; TRBD2 matches 10 bases. The CDR3 is 11 residues long. The ends lost 5 bases at V and 9 bases at J; junction bases unmatched: 0. CDR1 and CDR2 (germline): MNHEY, SVGEGT.

The rearrangement uses TRBV29-1 and TRBJ2-2; 10 bases are shared with TRBD1. Trimming removed 6 bases from V and 7 bases from J; junction bases left unmatched: 11. Germline-derived CDR1 and CDR2 are SQVTM and ANQGSEA. This CDR3 contains 15 residues. This CDR3 reads CSVVKGTGVGGELFF. The CDR3 region has the DNA TGCAGCGTGGTTAAAGGGACAGGGGTCGGCGGGGAGCTGTTTTTT.

There are many counts of this clonotype. CDR3 coding DNA: TGCAGTGCTGTAGCGGGAGGGATCCAGGGTACGCAGTATTTT. The encoded protein is CSAVAGGIQGTQYF. The genes are TRBV20-1 and TRBJ2-3, with 11 bases aligning to TRBD2. V lost 5 bases to trimming and J lost 8 bases; unmatched junction nucleotides: 9. Per the germline V gene, CDR1 is DFQATT and CDR2 is SNEGSKA (reference sequence). This CDR3 has 14 amino acids.

This clonotype was found once. The chain recombines TRBV9 with TRBJ2-3, with TRBD2 as a possible D gene (6 bases). The CDR3 covers 15 residues. V was clipped by 4 bases and J by 4 bases, with 16 bases between them. Germline CDR1 and CDR2: SGDLS and YYNGEE. CDR3 sequence: CASSSLGGASDTQYF. In DNA, the CDR3 is TGTGCCAGCAGCTCCTTAGGAGGGGCCTCAGATACGCAGTATTTT.

Only a few counts were recorded for this clonotype. This chain joins TRBV24-1 and TRBJ2-7, with a tentative D call TRBD1 (6 bases). The CDR3 covers 15 residues. The V and J ends lost 5 bases and 6 bases respectively, with 19 bases between them. The V gene's germline CDR1 is KGHDR and CDR2 SFDVKD. DNA for the CDR3: TGTGCCACCAGTGTCAAACAGGGTACCTTTTGCGAGCAGTACTTC. This gives the protein CATSVKQGTFCEQYF.

There are a few counts of this clonotype. The rearrangement joins TRBV9 to TRBJ2-2; D ambiguous. The germline V and J ends were trimmed by 3 bases and 4 bases, with 10 bases remaining between them. The length of the CDR3 is 14 residues. Per the germline V gene, CDR1 is SGDLS and CDR2 is YYNGEE. CDR3 region: CASSAFPGTGELFF. The CDR3, as DNA: TGTGCCAGCAGCGCCTTTCCAGGCACCGGGGAGCTGTTTTTT.